The 8 T cell receptor beta chains presented below share a single source sample, sequenced in a study of beta chain features in type 1 diabetes. As every portion of the isolated RNA was reverse transcribed, the sequencing read expressed TCRB transcripts. Only in-frame clones appear in the TCRdb table, and some are missing; sequencing was by immunoSEQ multiplex PCR. The table lists over 350,000 clones, approximately 16% of them singletons. Sequencing was done on a sample of naive CD4+ T cells from blood. The source of these receptors is a woman under 30 in good health.

This clone occurred a few times. The rearrangement links TRBV18 to TRBJ2-3; tentative D call: TRBD2 (5 bases). Germline V gene lookup returns CDR1 KGHSH and CDR2 LQKENI. The length of the CDR3 is 12 residues. Between the trimmed V and J ends, which lost 5 bases and 4 bases, there was a span of 7 bases. The CDR3 DNA reads as TGTGCCAGCTCAAGAGGGCCAGATACGCAGTATTTT. Protein product: CASSRGPDTQYF.

This clone appeared a few times. CDR3 residues: CASSTRAGVNTGELFF. The DNA of the CDR3 is TGTGCCAGCAGCACCAGAGCGGGAGTAAATACCGGGGAGCTGTTTTTT. The J gene is TRBJ2-2, the V gene TRBV9, with 8 bases identical to TRBD2. CDR1 is SGDLS, CDR2 YYNGEE, per germline. The CDR3 covers 16 residues. Unmatched junction bases numbered 10, after V lost 4 bases and J lost 5 bases.

This clone was picked up a small number of times. The genes are TRBV19 and TRBJ2-6; D perhaps matches TRBD1 (5 bases). V lost 7 bases to trimming and J lost 2 bases, with 12 bases between them. Germline-derived CDR1 and CDR2 are LNHDA and SQIVND (reference sequence). CDR3 size: 15 residues. The CDR3 loop reads CASNRPGTGANVLTF. CDR3 sequence (DNA): TGTGCCAGTAATCGTCCAGGGACTGGGGCCAACGTCCTGACTTTC.

The table lists this clone with a few counts. V and J are TRBV11-2 and TRBJ2-7, with TRBD2 matching over 12 bases. V lost 1 base and J lost 12; bases outside the gene matches: 7. CDR1 and CDR2 (germline): SGHAT, FQNNGV. CDR3 length: 14 residues. CDR3 region: CASSLARTSGIAYF. CDR3 coding DNA: TGTGCCAGCAGCTTAGCCCGGACTAGCGGGATTGCGTACTTC.

In this sample, this clone turned up a few times. The chain couples TRBV6-5 to TRBJ1-5; no clear D gene. The CDR3 has 16 amino acids. Between the trimmed V and J ends, which lost 2 bases and 7 bases, there was a span of 18 bases. The germline V gene has CDR1 MNHEY and CDR2 SVGAGI. CDR3 amino acids: CASSYRRDGRYQPQHF. The DNA for the CDR3 is TGTGCCAGCAGTTACCGGAGGGATGGCCGGTACCAGCCCCAGCATTTT.

The chain is built from TRBV5-4 and TRBJ2-7; TRBD1 is a possible D gene (6 bases). V was pared by 0 bases and J by 2 bases, with 15 bases between. CDR3 length equals 16 residues. Germline CDR1 reads SGHNT; CDR2 reads YYREEE (reference sequence). Here the CDR3 reads CASSLGQGRGPYEQYF. CDR3 nucleotides: TGTGCCAGCAGCTTGGGCCAGGGCAGGGGCCCCTACGAGCAGTACTTC.

V usage is TRBV6-1 and J usage is TRBJ2-3; 7 positions agree with TRBD1. V lost 5 bases and J lost 4; bases outside the gene matches: 9. CDR1 is MNHNS, CDR2 SASEGT, per germline. The CDR3 consists of 15 residues. The CDR3 is CASSHDRVPPDTQYF. The CDR3 nucleotides are TGTGCCAGCAGTCATGACAGGGTACCTCCAGATACGCAGTATTTT.

This clone was seen only a few times. The rearrangement links TRBV27 to TRBJ2-7, with 12 bases fitting TRBD2. Germline assignment: CDR1 MNHEY and CDR2 SMNVEV (reference sequence). The CDR3 runs to 14 residues. Trimming at V came to 8 bases and at J to 11 bases, leaving 13 bases not matched to a gene. CDR3 residues: CASRLAGAPGTEYF. CDR3 in DNA: TGTGCCAGCCGACTAGCGGGGGCCCCAGGGACAGAGTACTTC.